This entry lists 14 T cell receptor beta chains sequenced from one sample in a study of beta chain features in type 1 diabetes (dated by TCRdb to 2017 to 2018). The full study reports these points: A moderate but significant shortening of TCRB CDR3 length was observed in type 1 diabetes patients in all four CD4+ subsets.

The library was built by means of the immunoSEQ multiplex PCR assay. The entire isolated RNA was reverse transcribed using the High Capacity cDNA Reverse Transcription Kit, and thus expressed TCRB transcripts were sequenced. TCRdb obtained this table from immuneACCESS and retained in-frame rearrangements with V and J assigned. These tables miss some clones; where compared with another copy, unresolved V genes account for less than half of the shortfall, and the remainder is unexplained. Recorded for this sample are roughly 280,000 clones; around 24% of them occurred a single time. Together, the top ten hold 0.012% of the sample. These receptors have no identified antigens. Source material: naive CD4+ T cells from blood. In the paper's terms, the cell subset or site label means: true naive CD4+ T cells. The receptors come from a woman in her twenties or thirties with type 1 diabetes.

V and J are TRBV5-1 and TRBJ2-1; possibly TRBD1 for D (6 bases). Germline CDR1 and CDR2: SGHRS and YFSETQ. The CDR3 totals 14 residues. The V end lost 4 bases, the J end lost 2 bases, and 10 bases lay between the germline ends. The DNA of the CDR3 is TGCGCCAGCAGCACAGGGACCACCTACAATGAGCAGTTCTTC. This translates into CASSTGTTYNEQFF.

This clone appeared a few times. The chain uses TRBV18 and TRBJ2-1, with D possibly TRBD2 on 6 matching bases. The germline gives CDR1 KGHSH, CDR2 LQKENI. The CDR3 totals 16 residues. V shed 5 bases and J shed 2 bases, with 16 bases lying between them. The CDR3 spells CASSNQAPGAYNEQFF. DNA for the CDR3: TGTGCCAGCTCAAACCAGGCTCCGGGGGCCTACAATGAGCAGTTCTTC.

V usage is TRBV6-5 and J usage is TRBJ1-1; TRBD1 might be the D (6 bases). V was cut by 4 bases and J by 10 bases, with 22 bases left in between. Germline CDR1 MNHEY, CDR2 SVGAGI. CDR3 length: 15 residues. The CDR3 region is CASSSYHGTPLGAFF. CDR3 sequence (DNA): TGTGCCAGCAGTTCTTACCACGGGACACCGTTGGGAGCTTTCTTT.

This clone was recorded a few times. The V and J genes are TRBV4-1 and TRBJ2-2, with 7 bases matching TRBD2. With V trimmed by 4 bases and J by 4 bases, 6 bases remained unmatched. This CDR3 has 15 residues. Germline V lookup: CDR1 MGHRA, CDR2 YSYEKL. This CDR3 reads CASSRGRAGTGELFF. CDR3 nucleotide sequence: TGCGCCAGCAGCCGTGGGAGGGCAGGCACCGGGGAGCTGTTTTTT.

The V and J genes are TRBV30 and TRBJ2-1, with TRBD2 matching 12 bases. Germline CDR1 is GTSNPN and CDR2 is SVGIG (reference sequence). V lost 2 bases, J lost 8 bases, and 4 bases stayed unmatched. This CDR3 has 14 amino acids. The CDR3 sequence is CAWSRTSGIDEQFF. The DNA for the CDR3 is TGTGCCTGGAGTCGGACTAGCGGGATCGATGAGCAGTTCTTC.

This clone was recorded a few times. The chain has TRBV30 and TRBJ2-5; unclear D gene. Matching the DNA end better, TRBJ2-7 makes the J call doubtful. Germline V CDR1 and CDR2: GTSNPN, SVGIG (reference sequence). This CDR3 has 11 residues. CDR3 bases: TGTGCCTGGAGTCAGGCCTACGAGCAGTACTTC. This sequence encodes CAWSQAYEQYF.

J is TRBJ2-1 and V is TRBV7-2; 9 positions match TRBD1. CDR3 size: 14 residues. The germline CDR1 and CDR2 sequences are SGHTA and FQGNSA. V gave up 5 bases and J gave up 7 bases; unmatched junction bases: 6. The CDR3 region is CASSLGQGYNEQFF. The CDR3 DNA sequence: TGTGCCAGCAGCCTGGGACAGGGTTATAATGAGCAGTTCTTC.

J is TRBJ2-5 and V is TRBV19; 9 bases map to TRBD1. CDR3 size: 14 residues. The ends lost 3 bases at V and 6 bases at J; junction bases unmatched: 5. In germline, CDR1 is LNHDA, CDR2 SQIVND (reference sequence). The CDR3 region is CASSITGGGKTQYF. The CDR3 region has the DNA TGTGCCAGTAGTATCACAGGGGGCGGGAAGACCCAGTACTTC.

This clone was recorded a few times. The gene calls are TRBV7-9 and TRBJ1-2; TRBD1 aligns across 11 bases. Losses at the gene ends were 4 bases for V and 4 bases for J; bases not matched to a gene: 5. The CDR3 is made up of 15 amino acids. Germline CDR1 is SEHNR and CDR2 is FQNEAQ (reference sequence). CDR3 coding DNA: TGTGCCAGCAGCTATGGACAGGGGGCGGTCTATGGCTACACCTTC. This codes for CASSYGQGAVYGYTF.

This chain joins TRBV9 and TRBJ2-1, with TRBD2 matching over 11 bases. V lost 4 bases to trimming and J lost 8 bases; unmatched junction nucleotides: 8. This CDR3 spans 15 amino acids. CDR1 is SGDLS, CDR2 YYNGEE, per germline. In DNA, the CDR3 is TGTGCCAGCAGCATAACTAGCGGGAGTTTCCATGAGCAGTTCTTC. It encodes CASSITSGSFHEQFF.

Details on this clone: One end of the junction does not line up with germline, which may come from a read error. The V call is TRBV27, the J call TRBJ2-1, with TRBD2 identical over 10 bases. Looked up from germline, CDR1 is MNHEY and CDR2 is SMNVEV (reference sequence). The CDR3 consists of 13 residues. The CDR3 DNA sequence: TGTGCCAGCAGTACTAGCGGGGAAACTACACAGATCTTC. Translation: CASSTSGETTQIF.

The CDR3 nucleotides read TGTGCCAGCAGGCCTTTGGACAGGGGACGAACTAGGACTGAAGCTTTCTTT. This translates into CASRPLDRGRTRTEAFF. The chain couples TRBV7-9 to TRBJ1-1; 9 positions match TRBD1. V trimming: 6 bases; J trimming: 5 bases; junction bases outside the gene matches: 16. Germline V gene sequence: CDR1 SEHNR, CDR2 FQNEAQ (reference sequence). This CDR3 has 17 amino acids. Variable domain in full (rest from reference TRBV7-9 and TRBJ1-1): DTGVSQNPRHKITKRGQNVTFRCDPISEHNRLYWYRQTLGQGPEFLTYFQNEAQLEKSRLLSDRFSAERPKGSFSTLEIQRTEQGDSAMYLCASRPLDRGRTRTEAFFGQGTRLTVV.

The rearrangement uses TRBV5-4 and TRBJ2-1; 10 bases map to TRBD1. V shed 3 bases, J shed 2 bases, and the junction held 5 bases outside the gene matches. This CDR3 is 16 amino acids long. Germline V CDR1 and CDR2: SGHNT, YYREEE (reference sequence). The chain's CDR3 is CASSSPGQGTYNEQFF. The CDR3 bases are TGTGCCAGCAGCTCGCCGGGACAGGGGACCTACAATGAGCAGTTCTTC.

This clone came up a few times. The gene calls are TRBV7-9 and TRBJ1-5; the D is unclear. CDR3 length equals 13 residues. V lost 5 bases and J lost 4, with 9 bases in between. In germline, CDR1 is SEHNR, CDR2 FQNEAQ (reference sequence). CDR3 in amino acids: CASSPSTNQPQHF. The CDR3 nucleotides read TGTGCCAGCAGCCCCTCGACAAATCAGCCCCAGCATTTT.